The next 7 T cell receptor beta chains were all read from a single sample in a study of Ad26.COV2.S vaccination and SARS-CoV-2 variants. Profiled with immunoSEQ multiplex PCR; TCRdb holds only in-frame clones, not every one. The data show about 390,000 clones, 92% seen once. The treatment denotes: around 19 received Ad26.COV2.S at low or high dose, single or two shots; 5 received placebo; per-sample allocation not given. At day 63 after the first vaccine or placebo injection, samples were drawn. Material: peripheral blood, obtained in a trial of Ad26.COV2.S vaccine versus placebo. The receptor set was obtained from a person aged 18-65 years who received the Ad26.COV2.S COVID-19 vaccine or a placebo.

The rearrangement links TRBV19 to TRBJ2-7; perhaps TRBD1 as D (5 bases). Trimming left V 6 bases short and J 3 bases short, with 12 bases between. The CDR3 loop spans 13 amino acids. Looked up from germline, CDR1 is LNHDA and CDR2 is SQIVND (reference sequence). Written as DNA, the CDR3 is TGTGCCAGTAGCCTCGGACACGTCTACGAGCAGTACTTC. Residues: CASSLGHVYEQYF.

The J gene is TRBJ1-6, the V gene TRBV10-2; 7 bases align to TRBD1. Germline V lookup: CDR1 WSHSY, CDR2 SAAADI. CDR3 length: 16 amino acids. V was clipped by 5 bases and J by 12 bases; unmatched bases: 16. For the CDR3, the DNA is TGCGCCAGCAGTCCCTTGACAGCTCAGGGGGACAGACCCCTCCACTTT. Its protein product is CASSPLTAQGDRPLHF.

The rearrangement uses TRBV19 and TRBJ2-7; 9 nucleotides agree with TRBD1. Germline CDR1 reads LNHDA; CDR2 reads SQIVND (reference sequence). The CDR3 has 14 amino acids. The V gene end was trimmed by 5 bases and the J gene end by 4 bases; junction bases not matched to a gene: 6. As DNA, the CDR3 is TGTGCCAGTAGTTCCCCGGACAGGGGATACGAGCAGTACTTC. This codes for CASSSPDRGYEQYF.

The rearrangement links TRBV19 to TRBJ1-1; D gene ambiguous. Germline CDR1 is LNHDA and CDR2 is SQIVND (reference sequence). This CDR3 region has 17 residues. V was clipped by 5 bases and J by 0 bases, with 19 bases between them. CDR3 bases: TGTGCCAGTAGTTTTCACTCACGCGACACCATGAACACTGAAGCTTTCTTT. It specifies CASSFHSRDTMNTEAFF.

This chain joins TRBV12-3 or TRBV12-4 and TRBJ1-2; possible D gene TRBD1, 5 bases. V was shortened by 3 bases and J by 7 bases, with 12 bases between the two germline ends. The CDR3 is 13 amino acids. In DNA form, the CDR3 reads TGTGCCAGCAGTTTGGGGGTTGGAGGTGGCTACACCTTC. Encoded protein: CASSLGVGGGYTF.

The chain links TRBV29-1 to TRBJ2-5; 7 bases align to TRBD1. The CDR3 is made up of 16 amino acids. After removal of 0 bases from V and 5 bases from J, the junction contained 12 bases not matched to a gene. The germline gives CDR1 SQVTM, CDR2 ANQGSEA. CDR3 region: CSVEDLQGSKQETQYF. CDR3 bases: TGCAGCGTTGAAGATCTACAGGGGTCAAAGCAGGAGACCCAGTACTTC.

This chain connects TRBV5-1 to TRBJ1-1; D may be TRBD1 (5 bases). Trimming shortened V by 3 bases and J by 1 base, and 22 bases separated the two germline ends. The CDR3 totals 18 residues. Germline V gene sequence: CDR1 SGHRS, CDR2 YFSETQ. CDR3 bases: TGCGCCAGCAGCTCTCGGATGTCCAGGGAGTCCCGGAACACTGAAGCTTTCTTT. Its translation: CASSSRMSRESRNTEAFF.